This passage covers 32 T cell receptor beta chains from one sample sequenced in a study of T cell responses to AZD1222 COVID-19 vaccine. Profiled with immunoSEQ multiplex PCR; TCRdb holds only in-frame clones, not every one. The sample records 100,000 to 150,000 clones, more than 85% being singletons. The source material was peripheral blood, sampled 28 days after the second AZD1222 dose. These TCRs come from an adult who received the AZD1222 COVID-19 vaccine.

This chain links TRBV19 with TRBJ1-2; TRBD1 aligns across 10 bases. Losses at the gene ends were 7 bases for V and 3 bases for J; bases not matched to a gene: 8. The CDR3 length is 15 residues. Germline V gene data show CDR1 as LNHDA and CDR2 as SQIVND (reference sequence). For the CDR3, the DNA is TGTGCCAGTATTCCGGGACAGGGGCTTTACTATGGCTACACCTTC. Translated, it gives CASIPGQGLYYGYTF. The entire variable domain, with the rest obtained from reference TRBV19 and TRBJ1-2, is as follows: DGGITQSPKYLFRKEGQNVTLSCEQNLNHDAMYWYRQDPGQGLRLIYYSQIVNDFQKGDIAEGYSVSREKKESFPLTVTSAQKNPTAFYLCASIPGQGLYYGYTFGSGTRLTVV.

The chain is built from TRBV9 and TRBJ2-4, with D perhaps TRBD1 (5 bases). V was shortened by 4 bases and J by 7 bases, with 15 bases between the two germline ends. CDR3 length: 14 amino acids. Germline CDR1 SGDLS, CDR2 YYNGEE. CDR3 residues: CASSPRSDMNIQYF. The CDR3 DNA follows: TGTGCCAGCAGCCCTCGGTCGGACATGAACATTCAGTACTTC.

CDR3 in amino acids: CSASLSGPHTGELFF. The CDR3 coding sequence is TGCAGTGCGAGTCTCAGTGGACCTCACACCGGGGAGCTGTTTTTT. The chain links TRBV20-1 to TRBJ2-2, with D unclear. The V gene lost 6 bases and the J gene lost 3 bases, with 17 bases spanning the gap. The CDR3 covers 15 residues. Germline CDR1 reads DFQATT; CDR2 reads SNEGSKA (reference sequence).

The chain employs TRBV6-5 and TRBJ2-5; D may be TRBD2 (5 bases). Trimming took off 5 bases at V and 4 bases at J, with 14 bases between the two ends. This CDR3 comprises 14 residues. The germline V gene has CDR1 MNHEY and CDR2 SVGAGI. As DNA, the CDR3 is TGTGCCAGCAGTACAGCCTACCGGGGAGAGACCCAGTACTTC. Translating it yields CASSTAYRGETQYF.

The sample holds one count of this clone. The chain couples TRBV5-4 to TRBJ2-1; D uncertain. V lost 0 bases, J lost 8 bases, and 6 bases lay in between. CDR3 length equals 12 residues. Germline V lookup: CDR1 SGHNT, CDR2 YYREEE (reference sequence). The CDR3: CASSLAEDEQFF. CDR3 in DNA: TGTGCCAGCAGCTTGGCCGAGGATGAGCAGTTCTTC.

This chain connects TRBV7-8 to TRBJ1-6, with 7 positions matching TRBD1. J lost 9 bases, V lost 0 bases, and 5 bases had no gene match. The CDR3 has 15 residues. Germline CDR1 and CDR2: SGHVS and FQNEAQ. The CDR3 is CASSLADRVTSPLHF. The CDR3 DNA reads TGTGCCAGCAGCTTAGCCGACAGGGTGACTTCACCCCTCCACTTT.

V and J are TRBV2 and TRBJ2-5, with D unclear. Germline CDR1 and CDR2: SNHLY and FYNNEI. The CDR3 runs 13 residues. With 7 bases removed from V and 5 bases from J, the gap between germline ends came to 14 bases. CDR3 sequence reads: CASKERAGETQYF. In nucleotides, the CDR3 is TGTGCCAGCAAGGAAAGGGCTGGGGAGACCCAGTACTTC.

The V call is TRBV19, the J call TRBJ2-5; 10 positions agree with TRBD2. The germline gives CDR1 LNHDA, CDR2 SQIVND (reference sequence). Trimming at V came to 3 bases and at J to 1 base, leaving 5 bases not matched to a gene. The CDR3 is 16 amino acids. The DNA for the CDR3 is TGTGCCAGTAGTATGGGAGGGACTAGCGTCCAAGAGACCCAGTACTTC. Translation: CASSMGGTSVQETQYF.

The sample holds one count of this clone. This chain links TRBV7-9 with TRBJ2-2, with D possibly matching TRBD1 (5 bases). The CDR3 is 17 residues long. Germline V gene lookup returns CDR1 SEHNR and CDR2 FQNEAQ (reference sequence). V lost 5 bases and J 4 bases, leaving 20 bases between the germline ends. The CDR3 loop is CASSPGWAIRGTGELFF. The CDR3 DNA reads as TGTGCCAGCAGCCCAGGGTGGGCAATTCGCGGCACCGGGGAGCTGTTTTTT.

This rearrangement joins TRBV4-1 to TRBJ2-1; D ambiguous. This CDR3 is built from 13 residues. In germline, CDR1 is MGHRA, CDR2 YSYEKL. Trimming removed 1 base at V and 4 bases at J, with 5 bases between. The CDR3 nucleotides read TGCGCCAGCAGCCAAGTCCTGTACAATGAGCAGTTCTTC. Its translation is CASSQVLYNEQFF.

The chain is built from TRBV18 and TRBJ1-5, with 8 bases fitting TRBD1. This CDR3 has 14 amino acids. Losses at the gene ends were 6 bases for V and 4 bases for J; bases not matched to a gene: 5. Germline V gene sequence: CDR1 KGHSH, CDR2 LQKENI. DNA for the CDR3: TGTGCCAGCTCTCTAGGACAGGGTAATCAGCCCCAGCATTTT. This sequence encodes CASSLGQGNQPQHF.

This clone was recorded a few times. The rearrangement joins TRBV24-1 to TRBJ1-2; D is possibly TRBD1 (6 bases). CDR3 size: 14 residues. With 2 bases removed from V and 3 bases from J, the gap between germline ends came to 9 bases. Germline V gene data show CDR1 as KGHDR and CDR2 as SFDVKD. CDR3 sequence: CATSDYTGYYGYTF. CDR3 in DNA: TGTGCCACCAGTGATTATACAGGGTACTATGGCTACACCTTC.

This rearrangement joins TRBV5-6 to TRBJ1-3, with D hard to call. Germline lookup yields CDR1 SGHDT and CDR2 YYEEEE. Trimming took off 2 bases at V and 2 bases at J, with 8 bases between the two ends. The CDR3 spans 14 residues. The CDR3 DNA is TGTGCCAGCAGCTTTCCCGGGACTGGAAACACCATATATTTT. It encodes CASSFPGTGNTIYF.

The rearrangement joins TRBV4-1 to TRBJ1-3; D not certain. V was clipped by 1 base and J by 2 bases, with 6 bases between them. In germline, CDR1 is MGHRA, CDR2 YSYEKL. CDR3 length: 14 residues. CDR3 region: CASSQVQPGNTIYF. The DNA for the CDR3 is TGCGCCAGCAGCCAAGTTCAACCTGGAAACACCATATATTTT.

In this sample, this clone turned up a few times. This rearrangement joins TRBV15 to TRBJ1-1; tentatively, D is TRBD1 (5 bases). CDR1 is LNHNV and CDR2 is YYDKDF in the germline V gene (reference sequence). The CDR3 length is 17 residues. The V and J ends lost 1 base and 6 bases respectively, with 21 bases between them. CDR3 in DNA: TGTGCCACCAGCAGAGGTGAGGGGATCCGTTTCGTTCCTGAAGCTTTCTTT. Translated, it gives CATSRGEGIRFVPEAFF.

This sequence joins TRBV5-1 and TRBJ1-2; D gene unclear. In germline, CDR1 is SGHRS, CDR2 YFSETQ. The CDR3 loop spans 13 amino acids. V was cut by 4 bases and J by 8 bases, with 15 bases left in between. CDR3 in amino acids: CASSPLPGAGYTF. Here the CDR3 DNA reads TGCGCCAGCAGCCCCTTGCCAGGCGCCGGCTACACCTTC.

The chain couples TRBV2 to TRBJ2-6; D is undetermined. V dropped 1 base and J dropped 0 bases, with 4 bases sitting between them. This CDR3 region has 15 residues. Germline CDR1 is SNHLY and CDR2 is FYNNEI. In DNA form, the CDR3 reads TGTGCCAGCAGTGAAGAGAGCTCTGGGGCCAACGTCCTGACTTTC. It is translated as CASSEESSGANVLTF. Looking up the rest from reference TRBV2 and TRBJ2-6 gives the full variable domain: EPEVTQTPSHQVTQMGQEVILRCVPISNHLYFYWYRQILGQKVEFLVSFYNNEISEKSEIFDDQFSVERPDGSNFTLKIRSTKLEDSAMYFCASSEESSGANVLTFGAGSRLTVL.

The chain carries TRBV5-6 and TRBJ2-1; D is undetermined. V was cut by 1 base and J by 2 bases, with 10 bases left in between. Germline-derived CDR1 and CDR2 are SGHDT and YYEEEE. The CDR3 contains 15 residues. CDR3 DNA sequence: TGTGCCAGCAGCTTGTCGTCTACCCCCTACAATGAGCAGTTCTTC. Translation: CASSLSSTPYNEQFF.

The genes are TRBV6-6 and TRBJ1-2; 9 bases fit TRBD1. Trimming took 4 bases from V and 7 from J; bases not matched to a gene: 13. CDR3 size: 16 residues. The germline V gene has CDR1 MNHNY and CDR2 SVGAGI (reference sequence). This chain's CDR3 is CASSWTPGQGLSGYTF. CDR3 bases: TGTGCCAGCAGTTGGACCCCGGGACAGGGACTTAGTGGCTACACCTTC.

The sample holds one count of this clone. The chain links TRBV5-4 to TRBJ1-2; possibly TRBD1 for D (6 bases). V lost 7 bases and J 8 bases, leaving 24 bases between the germline ends. Per germline, CDR1 SGHNT and CDR2 YYREEE (reference sequence). The CDR3 length is 15 residues. The CDR3: CASHSSGGREDGYTF. Written as DNA, the CDR3 is TGTGCCAGCCACTCTTCGGGGGGCCGAGAGGACGGCTACACCTTC. Full variable domain (rest looked up from reference TRBV5-4 and TRBJ1-2): ETGVTQSPTHLIKTRGQQVTLRCSSQSGHNTVSWYQQALGQGPQFIFQYYREEENGRGNFPPRFSGLQFPNYSSELNVNALELDDSALYLCASHSSGGREDGYTFGSGTRLTVV.

The chain employs TRBV15 and TRBJ1-1; D remains unclear. From germline, CDR1 is LNHNV and CDR2 YYDKDF (reference sequence). The CDR3 consists of 15 residues. The ends were cut back, 0 bases at V and 0 bases at J, with 8 bases in the middle. This chain's CDR3 is CATSRDQVLNTEAFF. The DNA for the CDR3 is TGTGCCACCAGCAGAGATCAGGTTCTGAACACTGAAGCTTTCTTT.

V usage is TRBV7-2 and J usage is TRBJ1-2; the match to TRBD1 covers 7 bases. The germline gives CDR1 SGHTA, CDR2 FQGNSA. J was trimmed by 0 bases and V by 5 bases; bases with no gene match: 6. CDR3 length: 15 amino acids. The CDR3 here is CASSPQGVTNYGYTF. The DNA of the CDR3 is TGTGCCAGCAGCCCGCAGGGGGTGACTAACTATGGCTACACCTTC.

The chain uses TRBV6-1 and TRBJ1-2, with 10 bases that match TRBD1. Germline V gene lookup returns CDR1 MNHNS and CDR2 SASEGT. The CDR3 runs to 16 residues. V trimming: 4 bases; J trimming: 6 bases; junction bases outside the gene matches: 11. CDR3 loop: CASSATPSGTGDGYTF. CDR3 nucleotide sequence: TGTGCCAGCAGTGCGACCCCTTCCGGGACAGGGGATGGCTACACCTTC.

The chain uses TRBV7-8 and TRBJ2-2, with D perhaps matching TRBD2 (5 bases). Germline loops: CDR1 SGHVS, CDR2 FQNEAQ. Trimming stripped 6 bases from V and 3 bases from J, with 14 bases between. This CDR3 contains 15 residues. CDR3 in amino acids: CASSSSRGDTGELFF. CDR3 in DNA: TGTGCCAGCAGTTCCTCTCGGGGTGACACCGGGGAGCTGTTTTTT.

The chain uses TRBV7-9 and TRBJ1-5; possible D gene TRBD1, 6 bases. Germline values: CDR1 SEHNR, CDR2 FQNEAQ (reference sequence). The CDR3 consists of 15 residues. V lost 5 bases and J 2 bases, leaving 13 bases between the germline ends. The CDR3 DNA follows: TGTGCCAGCAGCCCAGGGGTTGTGGGCAATCAGCCCCAGCATTTT. It specifies CASSPGVVGNQPQHF.

This chain connects TRBV27 to TRBJ2-3, with TRBD2 identical over 16 bases. CDR3 size: 16 residues. The germline V gene encodes CDR1 MNHEY and CDR2 SMNVEV (reference sequence). The V and J ends lost 5 bases and 3 bases, in that order; junction bases with no gene match: 2. The CDR3 nucleotides read TGTGCCAGCAGTGCGGGACTAGCGGGAGGGACAGATACGCAGTATTTT. As protein: CASSAGLAGGTDTQYF.

The V gene is TRBV20-1, the J gene TRBJ2-1; 13 bases match TRBD2. The CDR3 is 15 amino acids. Germline V CDR1 and CDR2: DFQATT, SNEGSKA (reference sequence). Unmatched junction bases numbered 4, after V lost 3 bases and J lost 5 bases. The CDR3 sequence is CSASTGTSGDNEQFF. Written as DNA, the CDR3 is TGCAGTGCTAGTACCGGGACTAGCGGGGACAATGAGCAGTTCTTC.

V gene TRBV5-4 combines with J gene TRBJ1-2, with D tentatively TRBD1 (5 bases). V lost 4 bases, J lost 0 bases, and 10 bases lay in between. Germline assignment: CDR1 SGHNT and CDR2 YYREEE (reference sequence). This CDR3 region has 14 residues. The CDR3 here is CASSGGWSNYGYTF. The DNA for the CDR3 is TGTGCCAGCAGCGGGGGATGGTCTAACTATGGCTACACCTTC.

V usage is TRBV19 and J usage is TRBJ1-2; D perhaps matches TRBD1 (6 bases). Germline loops: CDR1 LNHDA, CDR2 SQIVND (reference sequence). The CDR3 runs 13 residues. The V gene lost 10 bases and the J gene lost 5 bases, with 17 bases spanning the gap. The CDR3 region is CATRYGGAYGYTF. The CDR3 bases are TGTGCCACCCGATACGGGGGCGCATATGGCTACACCTTC. Filled out from reference TRBV19 and TRBJ1-2, the complete variable domain reads DGGITQSPKYLFRKEGQNVTLSCEQNLNHDAMYWYRQDPGQGLRLIYYSQIVNDFQKGDIAEGYSVSREKKESFPLTVTSAQKNPTAFYLCATRYGGAYGYTFGSGTRLTVV.

This sequence joins TRBV9 and TRBJ1-6; D gene uncertain. Between the trimmed V and J ends, which lost 2 bases and 7 bases, there was a span of 13 bases. The germline CDR1 and CDR2 sequences are SGDLS and YYNGEE. There are 15 residues in the CDR3. DNA of the CDR3: TGTGCCAGCAGCGTTGCCCAGAACGGGAATTCACCCCTCCACTTT. This sequence encodes CASSVAQNGNSPLHF.

This chain joins TRBV3-1 (or the pseudogene TRBV3-2) and TRBJ1-1, with D unresolved. V was pared by 7 bases and J by 2 bases, with 14 bases between. This CDR3 is 14 amino acids long. Germline-derived CDR1 and CDR2 are LGHDT and YNNKEL (reference sequence). The CDR3 nucleotides are TGTGCCAGCACGCCGCGGACGGCCAACACTGAAGCTTTCTTT. Translation gives CASTPRTANTEAFF.

The rearrangement links TRBV24-1 to TRBJ2-2, with TRBD1 matching over 9 bases. CDR3 length: 15 amino acids. After removal of 5 bases from V and 5 bases from J, the junction contained 5 bases not matched to a gene. Germline-derived CDR1 and CDR2 are KGHDR and SFDVKD. The CDR3 bases are TGTGCCACCAGTGGAGGACAGGGGTGGACCGGGGAGCTGTTTTTT. It encodes CATSGGQGWTGELFF.